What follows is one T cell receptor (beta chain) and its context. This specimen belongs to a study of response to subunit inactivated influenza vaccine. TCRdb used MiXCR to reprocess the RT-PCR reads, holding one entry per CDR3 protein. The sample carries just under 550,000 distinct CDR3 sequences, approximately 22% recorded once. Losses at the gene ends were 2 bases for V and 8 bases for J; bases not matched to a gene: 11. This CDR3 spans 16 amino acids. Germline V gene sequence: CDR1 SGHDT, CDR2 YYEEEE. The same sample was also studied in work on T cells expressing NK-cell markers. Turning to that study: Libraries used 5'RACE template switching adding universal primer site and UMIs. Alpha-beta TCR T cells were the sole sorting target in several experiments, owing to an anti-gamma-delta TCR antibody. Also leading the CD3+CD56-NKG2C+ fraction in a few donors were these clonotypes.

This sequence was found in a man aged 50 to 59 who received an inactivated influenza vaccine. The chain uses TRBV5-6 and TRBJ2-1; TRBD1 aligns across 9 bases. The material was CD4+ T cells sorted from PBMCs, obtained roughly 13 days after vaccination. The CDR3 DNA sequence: TGTGCCAGCAGCTTCGTTCGGACAGGGGCTTTGGATGAGCAGTTCTTC. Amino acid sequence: CASSFVRTGALDEQFF.